This T cell receptor (beta chain) was identified in a study of T-cell reconstitution after alpha-beta-depleted transplantation in children. A word on this clonotype: What it binds is not known.

For TCRbeta, the library was prepared with unique molecular identifiers. A single record per CDR3 protein comes from TCRdb applying MiXCR to the PCR reads. Among some 830,000 distinct CDR3 sequences, about 15% were seen once, and the ten largest hold around 4.5%. This CDR3 is built from 15 residues. Germline loops: CDR1 SGHDT, CDR2 YYEEEE. V lost 4 bases and J lost 7, with 15 bases in between. The study, taken as a whole, reports: Reportedly, alpha-beta T cells present about two months post-transplant originated from several hundred expanded clones of graft origin. Newly made T cells mostly supplied T-cell counts and diversity one year after transplant. For some patients, TCRbeta diversity was high at day 60 because of recipient T cells and thymic progenitors that survived.

The chain carries TRBV5-6 and TRBJ1-6; weak D call: TRBD1 (5 bases). Sequenced here: PBMCs, mostly from graft donor cells, sampled 360 days after TCRalphabeta/CD19-depleted stem cell transplant. This sequence was found in a male patient between 5 and 17 years old who had a stem cell transplant for acute lymphoblastic leukemia, so the T cells may come from the graft donor. CDR3: CASSQWGRGNSPLHF. CDR3 nucleotide sequence: TGTGCCAGCAGCCAATGGGGAAGGGGAAATTCACCCCTCCACTTT.